The 24 T cell receptor beta chains below all came from one sample that was sequenced in a study of graft-versus-host responses after intestinal transplantation. Using immunoSEQ multiplex PCR, the repertoire was profiled, and TCRdb retains in-frame clones only, with some absent. This table has about 64,000 clones, approximately 92% appearing once. The source material was bone marrow, sampled 734 days after intestinal transplantation. The receptors originated from a human patient who received an intestinal transplant, so some T cells may come from the graft donor.

The rearrangement links TRBV5-1 to TRBJ2-3; no reliable D call. CDR3 length equals 17 residues. Trimming removed 0 bases at V and 3 bases at J, with 17 bases between. CDR1 is SGHRS and CDR2 is YFSETQ in the germline V gene. The CDR3 sequence is CASSLEAGVGLTDTQYF. CDR3 DNA: TGCGCCAGCAGCTTGGAAGCTGGGGTTGGGCTTACAGATACGCAGTATTTT.

The DNA of the CDR3 is TGTGCCAGCAGCACAAGCCGGGAGTTGTACAATGAGCAGTTCTTC. It codes for CASSTSRELYNEQFF. The chain is built from TRBV14 and TRBJ2-1; maybe TRBD2 (6 bases). The CDR3 contains 15 residues. Trimming shortened V by 5 bases and J by 4 bases, and 15 bases separated the two germline ends. Germline values: CDR1 SGHDN, CDR2 FVKESK.

The sample holds one count of this clone. CDR3 in DNA: TGTGCCAGCAGTGAAGAGCCCCACGGCTCCTATAATTCACCCCTCCACTTT. Encoded protein: CASSEEPHGSYNSPLHF. The chain has TRBV6-4 and TRBJ1-6; D remains ambiguous. The CDR3 has 17 amino acids. From germline, CDR1 is MRHNA and CDR2 SNTAGT. V was pared by 3 bases and J by 0 bases, with 12 bases between.

The genes are TRBV6-1 and TRBJ1-3, with no clear D. Trimming cost V 0 bases and J 0 bases, with 18 bases left between them. CDR1 is MNHNS, CDR2 SASEGT, per germline. The CDR3 consists of 19 residues. This CDR3 reads CASSEARWRPLGSGNTIYF. Written as DNA, the CDR3 is TGTGCCAGCAGTGAAGCGCGATGGAGGCCCCTAGGCTCTGGAAACACCATATATTTT.

This sequence joins TRBV5-6 and TRBJ1-5; D not certain. CDR1 SGHDT and CDR2 YYEEEE come from the germline V gene. The CDR3 runs 16 residues. Trimming took off 2 bases at V and 6 bases at J, with 18 bases between the two ends. The CDR3 here is CASSFQQTAGGQPQHF. CDR3 nucleotide sequence: TGTGCCAGCAGCTTCCAACAGACGGCAGGAGGTCAGCCCCAGCATTTT.

This clone occurred a few times. The chain employs TRBV7-9 and TRBJ1-2, with D uncertain. Germline V lookup: CDR1 SEHNR, CDR2 FQNEAQ (reference sequence). There are 16 residues in the CDR3. Deletions cut 1 base from V and 4 bases from J, with 16 bases between. The CDR3 reads CASSLVLAGPLYGYTF. CDR3 coding DNA: TGTGCCAGCAGCTTAGTATTAGCAGGCCCTCTCTATGGCTACACCTTC.

The V gene is TRBV2, the J gene TRBJ2-6; TRBD1 matches 10 bases. CDR1 and CDR2 from the germline V gene are SNHLY and FYNNEI. The CDR3 is made up of 16 amino acids. V shed 7 bases and J 1 base; nucleotides not matched to a gene: 4. The CDR3 DNA is TGTGCCAGCATCGGGACAGGGGCATCTGGGGCCAACGTCCTGACTTTC. Protein product: CASIGTGASGANVLTF.

The chain couples TRBV2 to TRBJ2-2; TRBD1 matches at 8 bases. The CDR3 covers 15 residues. V lost 6 bases, J lost 6 bases, and 9 bases stayed unmatched. Germline V CDR1 and CDR2: SNHLY, FYNNEI. The CDR3 loop reads CASRAAGGRSGELFF. Here the CDR3 DNA reads TGTGCCAGCAGAGCCGCAGGGGGCCGATCCGGGGAGCTGTTTTTT.

The chain combines TRBV27 with TRBJ2-2, with D tentatively TRBD2 (6 bases). The CDR3 sequence is 14 residues long. Trimming removed 8 bases at V and 6 bases at J, with 16 bases between. Germline CDR1 MNHEY, CDR2 SMNVEV (reference sequence). The CDR3 DNA reads as TGTGCCAGCCGTTACGGGGGAGCGCCCGGGGAGCTGTTTTTT. Residues: CASRYGGAPGELFF.

The chain links TRBV7-3 to TRBJ2-2; perhaps TRBD2 as D (6 bases). In germline, CDR1 is SGHTA, CDR2 FQGTGA. CDR3 length equals 16 residues. V was trimmed by 0 bases and J by 4 bases, leaving 12 bases between them. CDR3 region: CASSLTGGGSTGELFF. In nucleotides, the CDR3 is TGTGCCAGCAGCTTAACGGGGGGAGGTAGCACCGGGGAGCTGTTTTTT.

The V and J genes are TRBV13 and TRBJ2-5, with 9 bases that match TRBD1. The germline V gene has CDR1 PRHDT and CDR2 FYEKMQ (reference sequence). Trimming removed 5 bases from V and 6 bases from J; junction bases left unmatched: 7. The CDR3 has 14 amino acids. In DNA form, the CDR3 reads TGTGCCAGCAGCGCCCGACAGGGGGTGAAGACCCAGTACTTC. Amino acids: CASSARQGVKTQYF.

This chain uses TRBV5-6 with TRBJ2-7, with 7 bases that match TRBD2. The CDR3 totals 16 residues. Germline V gives CDR1 SGHDT, CDR2 YYEEEE. The V segment lost 0 bases and the J segment 3 bases; nucleotides outside the gene matches: 9. In nucleotides, the CDR3 is TGTGCCAGCAGCTTGGACGGGGACTACACCTTCTACGAGCAGTACTTC. It translates to CASSLDGDYTFYEQYF.

The rearrangement links TRBV6-1 to TRBJ1-1, with D possibly TRBD1 on 6 matching bases. CDR1 and CDR2 from the germline V gene are MNHNS and SASEGT. This CDR3 is 14 amino acids long. Trimming left V 6 bases short and J 1 base short, with 12 bases between. The CDR3 nucleotides are TGTGCCAGCAGGTCGACAGGTTCGAACACTGAAGCTTTCTTT. It specifies CASRSTGSNTEAFF.

CDR3 residues: CASSVESTDTQYF. CDR3 DNA: TGTGCCAGCAGCGTAGAGAGCACAGATACGCAGTATTTT. V usage is TRBV9 and J usage is TRBJ2-3; D not resolved. This CDR3 is built from 13 residues. CDR1 SGDLS and CDR2 YYNGEE come from the germline V gene. V was shortened by 0 bases and J by 0 bases, with 2 bases between the two germline ends.

The rearrangement uses TRBV29-1 and TRBJ1-2; 9 bases are a match to TRBD1. CDR1 is SQVTM and CDR2 is ANQGSEA in the germline V gene. The CDR3 is 12 residues long. V lost 7 bases, J lost 9 bases, and 9 bases stayed unmatched. The CDR3 DNA is TGCAGCGCTTTAACCGGACAGGGGAGCTACACCTTC. Protein sequence: CSALTGQGSYTF. Combining the CDR3 with reference TRBV29-1 and TRBJ1-2 gives the whole variable domain SAVISQKPSRDICQRGTSLTIQCQVDSQVTMMFWYRQQPGQSLTLIATANQGSEATYESGFVIDKFPISRPNLTFSTLTVSNMSPEDSSIYLCSALTGQGSYTFGSGTRLTVV.

This clone was counted once. The chain has TRBV6-6 and TRBJ2-7; 11 nucleotides line up with TRBD2. This CDR3 region has 14 residues. V lost 6 bases and J lost 9; bases outside the gene matches: 10. The germline V gene encodes CDR1 MNHNY and CDR2 SVGAGI (reference sequence). The CDR3 bases are TGTGCCAGCAGGCGCACTAGCGGGAGCATCGTGCAGTACTTC. This encodes CASRRTSGSIVQYF.

The chain links TRBV4-2 to TRBJ1-5; D may be TRBD1 (5 bases). Germline CDR1 LGHNA, CDR2 YNFKEQ. Trimming stripped 4 bases from V and 5 bases from J, with 12 bases between. The CDR3 has 14 amino acids. The CDR3 is CASSPDGGDQPQHF. The DNA for the CDR3 is TGTGCCAGCAGCCCGGATGGGGGGGATCAGCCCCAGCATTTT.

This clone appeared once. The chain carries TRBV11-2 and TRBJ2-4; possible D gene TRBD2, 6 bases. Germline-derived CDR1 and CDR2 are SGHAT and FQNNGV. This CDR3 is built from 15 residues. V was pared by 2 bases and J by 8 bases, with 16 bases between. DNA of the CDR3: TGTGCCAGCAGCTTATTCAGGCGGGGTGTCGACATTCAGTACTTC. It translates to CASSLFRRGVDIQYF.

The chain carries TRBV14 and TRBJ1-6; D not resolved. The CDR3 consists of 9 residues. Trimming left V 11 bases short and J 12 bases short, with 8 bases between. Per the germline V gene, CDR1 is SGHDN and CDR2 is FVKESK. For the CDR3, the DNA is TGTGCCCTGGCGGGACCCCTCCACTTT. Its translation is CALAGPLHF.

The V gene is TRBV7-6, the J gene TRBJ1-4; D gene unclear. The CDR3 is 15 amino acids. Germline V gives CDR1 SGHVS, CDR2 FNYEAQ. V lost 8 bases to trimming and J lost 7 bases, with 20 bases between them. As DNA, the CDR3 is TGTGCCAGCGGCGGCAGCCGCGGTAGGAGTGAAAAACTGTTTTTT. Translation gives CASGGSRGRSEKLFF.

This clone was recorded only once. The V call is TRBV9, the J call TRBJ1-1; maybe TRBD1 (6 bases). Germline CDR1 SGDLS, CDR2 YYNGEE. The CDR3 extends over 14 amino acids. Trimming took off 0 bases at V and 5 bases at J, with 11 bases between the two ends. The CDR3 nucleotides read TGTGCCAGCAGCGTAGAGGGGGGCGGGACTGAAGCTTTCTTT. It encodes CASSVEGGGTEAFF.

The chain combines TRBV9 with TRBJ2-1, with a possible D match to TRBD1 (5 bases). CDR3 length: 20 residues. CDR1 and CDR2 from the germline V gene are SGDLS and YYNGEE. Trimming took off 1 base at V and 0 bases at J, with 23 bases between the two ends. In DNA form, the CDR3 reads TGTGCCAGCAGCGTAAACAGGAAGTCTCATACGGTCGGCTCCTACAATGAGCAGTTCTTC. Its protein product is CASSVNRKSHTVGSYNEQFF.

The V call is TRBV5-1, the J call TRBJ1-5; perhaps TRBD1 as D (5 bases). The germline gives CDR1 SGHRS, CDR2 YFSETQ. The CDR3 runs 15 residues. The V gene lost 0 bases and the J gene lost 4 bases, with 11 bases spanning the gap. The CDR3 DNA reads as TGCGCCAGCAGCTTGGAAGGAGGGGATAATCAGCCCCAGCATTTT. It encodes CASSLEGGDNQPQHF.

This clone has a handful of counts. The gene calls are TRBV2 and TRBJ1-2; perhaps TRBD1 as D (5 bases). V was pared by 6 bases and J by 4 bases, with 12 bases between. CDR3 length equals 13 residues. CDR1 and CDR2 from the germline V gene are SNHLY and FYNNEI. In nucleotides, the CDR3 is TGTGCCAGCAGCCCCCGGAGGGGCTATGGCTACACCTTC. Protein: CASSPRRGYGYTF.